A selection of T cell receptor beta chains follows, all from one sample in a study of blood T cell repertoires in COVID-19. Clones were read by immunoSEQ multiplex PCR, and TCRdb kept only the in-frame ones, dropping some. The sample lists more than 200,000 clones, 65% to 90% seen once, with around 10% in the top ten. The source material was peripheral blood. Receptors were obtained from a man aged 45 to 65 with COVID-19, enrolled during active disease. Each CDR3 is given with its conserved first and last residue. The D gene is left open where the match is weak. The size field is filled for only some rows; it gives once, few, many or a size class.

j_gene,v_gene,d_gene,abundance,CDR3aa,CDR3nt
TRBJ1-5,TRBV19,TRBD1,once,CASSSQGGNQPQHF,TGTGCCAGTAGCTCGCAGGGGGGTAATCAGCCCCAGCATTTT
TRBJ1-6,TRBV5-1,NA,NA,CASSRDDRLPLHF,TGCGCCAGCAGCAGGGATGACAGGTTACCCCTCCACTTT
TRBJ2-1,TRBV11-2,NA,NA,CASSSGGPYESYNEQFF,TGTGCCAGCAGCTCCGGGGGGCCTTACGAGTCCTACAATGAGCAGTTCTTC
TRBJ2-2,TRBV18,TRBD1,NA,CASSPKGGRGRSTGELFF,TGTGCCAGCTCACCCAAAGGGGGCAGGGGGCGAAGCACCGGGGAGCTGTTTTTT
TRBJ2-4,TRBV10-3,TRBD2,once,CAISELGLAGGPPNIQYF,TGTGCCATCAGTGAGTTGGGACTAGCGGGGGGACCCCCAAACATTCAGTACTTC
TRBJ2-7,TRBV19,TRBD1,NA,CASSNTGTGVYEQYF,TGTGCCAGTAGTAACACCGGGACAGGGGTGTACGAGCAGTACTTC
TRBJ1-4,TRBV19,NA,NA,CASSIQGNEKLFF,TGTGCCAGTAGTATACAGGGGAATGAAAAACTGTTTTTT
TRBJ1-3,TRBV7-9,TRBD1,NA,CASSLAQGTGEGNTIYF,TGTGCCAGCAGCTTAGCCCAAGGGACAGGGGAAGGAAACACCATATATTTT
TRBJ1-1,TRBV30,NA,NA,CAWSVDYTEAFF,TGTGCCTGGAGTGTAGACTACACTGAAGCTTTCTTT
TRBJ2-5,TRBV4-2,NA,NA,CASSPGNGVGETQYF,TGTGCCAGCAGCCCAGGGAATGGGGTGGGAGAGACCCAGTACTTC
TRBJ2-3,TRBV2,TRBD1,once,CASSGQGAMDTQYF,TGTGCCAGCAGTGGACAGGGGGCAATGGATACGCAGTATTTT
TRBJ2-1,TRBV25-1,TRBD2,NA,CASSESGTSVDEQFF,TGTGCCAGCAGTGAATCAGGGACTAGCGTTGATGAGCAGTTCTTC
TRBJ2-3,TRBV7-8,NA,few,CASSLVGGATDTQYF,TGTGCCAGCAGCTTAGTCGGCGGGGCAACAGATACGCAGTATTTT
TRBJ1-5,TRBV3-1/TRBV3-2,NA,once,CASSRGRDQPQHF,TGTGCCAGCAGCCGAGGGAGGGATCAGCCCCAGCATTTT